The 11 T cell receptor beta chains given below trace back to one sample, sequenced in a study of blood T cell repertoires in COVID-19. Data came from immunoSEQ multiplex PCR; TCRdb stores just in-frame clones and leaves some out. This table holds roughly 190,000 clones, more than 75% found once. Sequenced material: peripheral blood. The receptors shown here come from a human donor in a cohort sampled during active COVID-19.

V is TRBV18 and J is TRBJ2-7; D is ambiguous. Germline CDR1 reads KGHSH; CDR2 reads LQKENI. The CDR3 has 12 residues. Trimming shortened V by 2 bases and J by 6 bases, and 8 bases separated the two germline ends. The CDR3 region has the DNA TGTGCCAGCTCACCATCTCTCTCCGAGCAGTACTTC. Translation gives CASSPSLSEQYF.

The V call is TRBV6-4, the J call TRBJ2-3, with 10 bases that match TRBD2. The CDR3 covers 17 residues. V dropped 2 bases and J dropped 5; count of bases not matched to a gene: 10. Germline lookup yields CDR1 MRHNA and CDR2 SNTAGT. CDR3 bases: TGTGCCAGCAGTGACAGCCCAGCGGGAGGGCAGATAGATACGCAGTATTTT. Amino acid sequence: CASSDSPAGGQIDTQYF.

The rearrangement joins TRBV12-2 to TRBJ2-3; the DNA was not used to check the table's D call, TRBD2. TRBV12-2 is given as a pseudogene. CDR3 length equals 18 residues. In DNA form, the CDR3 reads TGTGCAAGTCGCTTAGCTTGTACTAGCGGGGGGGATACAGATACGCAGTATTTT. Protein sequence: CASRLACTSGGDTDTQYF.

The V and J genes are TRBV12-3 or TRBV12-4 and TRBJ1-1; 9 bases are a match to TRBD1. The CDR3 runs 11 residues. V gave up 5 bases and J gave up 10 bases; unmatched junction bases: 2. This CDR3 reads CASSRQGGAFF. In DNA, the CDR3 is TGTGCCAGCAGTAGACAGGGGGGAGCTTTCTTT.

This sequence joins TRBV11-2 and TRBJ2-5; 8 bases map to TRBD2. The CDR3 runs to 15 residues. The germline V gene encodes CDR1 SGHAT and CDR2 FQNNGV. Trimming removed 5 bases from V and 4 bases from J; junction bases left unmatched: 9. The CDR3 nucleotides read TGTGCCAGCAGCGCCGGGGGGGTTCGGGTAGAGACCCAGTACTTC. It encodes CASSAGGVRVETQYF.

The chain links TRBV20-1 to TRBJ2-3, with 7 bases lining up with TRBD1. CDR1 is DFQATT and CDR2 is SNEGSKA in the germline V gene (reference sequence). This CDR3 spans 15 amino acids. With V trimmed by 3 bases and J by 1 base, 7 bases remained unmatched. CDR3 in amino acids: CSASPWDRGTDTQYF. The CDR3 region has the DNA TGCAGTGCTAGTCCCTGGGACAGAGGCACAGATACGCAGTATTTT.

The CDR3 region is CASSLGNNSPLHF. Written as DNA, the CDR3 is TGCGCCAGCAGCTTGGGTAATAATTCACCCCTCCACTTT. The V call is TRBV5-1, the J call TRBJ1-6; D uncertain. CDR1 and CDR2 from the germline V gene are SGHRS and YFSETQ. This CDR3 region has 13 residues. V was shortened by 0 bases and J by 5 bases, with 3 bases between the two germline ends.

The chain couples TRBV9 to TRBJ2-7; possibly TRBD1 for D (5 bases). Looked up from germline, CDR1 is SGDLS and CDR2 is YYNGEE. This CDR3 has 14 amino acids. Trimming took 0 bases from V and 3 from J, leaving 10 bases between them. CDR3 nucleotides: TGTGCCAGCAGCGTAGGGGGCGCAAACTACGAGCAGTACTTC. Amino acid sequence: CASSVGGANYEQYF.

This clone was seen only once. The chain couples TRBV29-1 to TRBJ1-2; D is ambiguous. The germline gives CDR1 SQVTM, CDR2 ANQGSEA. CDR3 length: 11 amino acids. The ends were cut back, 4 bases at V and 6 bases at J, with 9 bases in the middle. The CDR3 region is CSVGQVDGYTF. The CDR3, as DNA: TGCAGCGTTGGGCAGGTAGATGGCTACACCTTC.

The chain couples TRBV29-1 to TRBJ1-2, with D possibly TRBD1 on 5 matching bases. Trimming cost V 0 bases and J 0 bases, with 11 bases left between them. The V gene's germline CDR1 is SQVTM and CDR2 ANQGSEA. This CDR3 spans 15 amino acids. CDR3 sequence: CSVEDWGEANYGYTF. CDR3 bases: TGCAGCGTTGAAGATTGGGGGGAAGCTAACTATGGCTACACCTTC. Together with reference TRBV29-1 and TRBJ1-2, the CDR3 gives the full variable domain: SAVISQKPSRDICQRGTSLTIQCQVDSQVTMMFWYRQQPGQSLTLIATANQGSEATYESGFVIDKFPISRPNLTFSTLTVSNMSPEDSSIYLCSVEDWGEANYGYTFGSGTRLTVV.

This chain connects TRBV11-3 to TRBJ2-1, with 9 positions matching TRBD2. Losses at the gene ends were 6 bases for V and 3 bases for J; bases not matched to a gene: 6. The CDR3 consists of 15 residues. Germline V gene lookup returns CDR1 SGHNT and CDR2 YENEEA. CDR3 nucleotides: TGTGCCAGCAGTAATAGCGGGGGCTTCTACAATGAGCAGTTCTTC. It codes for CASSNSGGFYNEQFF.